The clone carrying this T cell receptor beta chain appeared a few times. This record belongs to a study of response to subunit inactivated influenza vaccine. CDR1 MNHEY and CDR2 SMNVEV come from the germline V gene (reference sequence). The CDR3 runs to 16 residues. V lost 8 bases and J 0 bases, leaving 14 bases between the germline ends. Using its own MiXCR run on the RT-PCR reads, TCRdb lists one record per CDR3 protein. This table holds about 620,000 distinct CDR3 sequences, approximately 10% found once. Another study also made use of these data, one on T cells expressing NK-cell markers. As that study records: UMI-tagged 5'RACE template switching yielded the TCR beta cDNA.

This chain uses TRBV27 with TRBJ1-6, with a possible D match to TRBD1 (5 bases). Sequenced material: PBMCs from blood, taken on the day of vaccination. The sequence came from a man between 50 and 59 years old who received an inactivated influenza vaccine. The CDR3 is CASWAGPPSYNSPLHF. Written as DNA, the CDR3 is TGTGCCAGCTGGGCGGGGCCGCCCTCCTATAATTCACCCCTCCACTTT.